The rows below give T cell receptor beta chains drawn from one sample of a study of T cells in Graves' hyperthyroidism and ophthalmopathy. MiXCR, applied by TCRdb to the multiplex PCR reads, yields one record per CDR3 protein. The sample includes a few hundred thousand distinct CDR3 sequences, approximately 15% of them seen just once. Sequenced: blood. The receptors stem from a woman in her late teens or twenties with Graves' hyperthyroidism. Both conserved end residues are part of each CDR3. The D gene is left open where the match is weak. Clone sizes are given selectively: once, few, many, or a class where the clone is expanded.

J: TRBJ2-3
size: many
D: TRBD2
V: TRBV7-3
CDR3: CASSPYSGSPDTQYF
DNA: TGTGCCAGCAGCCCCTATAGCGGGAGCCCAGATACGCAGTATTTT

J: TRBJ2-2
size: few
D: .
V: TRBV25-1
CDR3: CASSERERSNTGELFF
DNA: TGTGCCAGCAGTGAACGAGAGCGGTCGAACACCGGGGAGCTGTTTTTT

J: TRBJ2-3
size: many
D: .
V: TRBV24-1
CDR3: CATSDFLWSDTQYF
DNA: TGTGCCACCAGTGATTTTTTATGGTCAGATACGCAGTATTTT

J: TRBJ2-1
size: few
D: .
V: TRBV30
CDR3: CAWRTIGSQFF
DNA: TGTGCCTGGAGGACTATAGGTTCGCAGTTCTTC

J: TRBJ2-1
size: .
D: .
V: TRBV6-5
CDR3: CASSYNGLASSYNKQFF
DNA: TGTGCCAGCAGTTACAACGGGCTAGCTAGCTCCTACAATAAGCAGTTCTTC

J: TRBJ2-5
size: many
D: TRBD2
V: TRBV12-3/TRBV12-4
CDR3: CASSLNSGLAVQETQYF
DNA: TGTGCCAGCAGTTTAAACTCTGGACTAGCGGTCCAAGAGACCCAGTACTTC

J: TRBJ2-1
size: .
D: TRBD1
V: TRBV30
CDR3: CAWSVGGDRGIQQFF
DNA: TGTGCCTGGAGTGTGGGAGGGGACAGGGGTATTCAGCAGTTCTTC

J: TRBJ2-7
size: few
D: .
V: TRBV11-2
CDR3: CASSFTSVTYEQYF
DNA: TGTGCCAGCAGCTTCACATCAGTTACCTACGAGCAGTACTTC

J: TRBJ2-5
size: few
D: .
V: TRBV6-1
CDR3: CASSEAAGFQETQYF
DNA: TGTGCCAGCAGTGAAGCGGCCGGGTTCCAAGAGACCCAGTACTTC

J: TRBJ2-1
size: many
D: .
V: TRBV7-8
CDR3: CASSPPDSLYNEQFF
DNA: TGTGCCAGCAGCCCACCGGACTCCCTCTACAATGAGCAGTTCTTC

J: TRBJ2-1
size: .
D: TRBD2
V: TRBV18
CDR3: CASSPPGLAGPGSYNEQFF
DNA: TGTGCCAGCTCACCACCGGGACTAGCGGGTCCCGGCTCCTACAATGAGCAGTTCTTC

J: TRBJ1-2
size: .
D: TRBD1
V: TRBV5-4
CDR3: CASSPNPTGGSRGYTF
DNA: TGTGCCAGCAGCCCCAACCCGACAGGGGGCAGTCGTGGCTACACCTTC

J: TRBJ2-5
size: many
D: TRBD2
V: TRBV20-1
CDR3: CSASRSGNQETQYF
DNA: TGCAGTGCTAGCCGTAGCGGGAACCAAGAGACCCAGTACTTC

J: TRBJ1-1
size: many
D: .
V: TRBV6-1
CDR3: CASSDRGNTEAFF
DNA: TGTGCCAGCAGTGACAGGGGGAACACTGAAGCTTTCTTT

J: TRBJ2-7
size: many
D: TRBD1
V: TRBV12-3/TRBV12-4
CDR3: CASSTGAYEQYF
DNA: TGTGCCAGCAGTACAGGGGCCTACGAGCAGTACTTC

J: TRBJ1-1
size: many
D: .
V: TRBV20-1
CDR3: CSAPQAQTNTEAFF
DNA: TGCAGTGCTCCCCAGGCGCAGACGAACACTGAAGCTTTCTTT

J: TRBJ1-2
size: few
D: .
V: TRBV29-1
CDR3: CSVEAGGGYTF
DNA: TGCAGCGTTGAGGCAGGCGGTGGCTACACCTTC

J: TRBJ1-6
size: many
D: TRBD1
V: TRBV5-1
CDR3: CASSLGQGGNSPLHF
DNA: TGCGCCAGCAGCTTGGGACAGGGGGGTAATTCACCCCTCCACTTT

J: TRBJ2-3
size: .
D: TRBD2
V: TRBV4-1
CDR3: CASSQDLAGEGTDTQYF
DNA: TGCGCCAGCAGCCAAGATCTGGCGGGAGAAGGTACAGATACGCAGTATTTT

J: TRBJ2-1
size: .
D: .
V: TRBV24-1
CDR3: CATSDTGVGDEQFF
DNA: TGTGCCACCAGTGATACGGGAGTTGGAGATGAGCAGTTCTTC

J: TRBJ2-2
size: many
D: .
V: TRBV6-6
CDR3: CASSYYEGTGELFF
DNA: TGTGCCAGCAGTTACTATGAAGGCACCGGGGAGCTGTTTTTT

J: TRBJ2-3
size: many
D: .
V: TRBV12-3/TRBV12-4
CDR3: CASSLRTIDSHTQYF
DNA: TGTGCCAGCAGTTTAAGGACTATCGACAGTCATACGCAGTATTTT

J: TRBJ2-3
size: many
D: .
V: TRBV3-1
CDR3: CASSQVGVGPTTDTQYF
DNA: TGTGCCAGCAGCCAAGTCGGTGTCGGGCCGACCACAGATACGCAGTATTTT

J: TRBJ2-5
size: many
D: .
V: TRBV27
CDR3: CASSLSMGGETQYF
DNA: TGTGCCAGCAGTTTATCAATGGGGGGAGAGACCCAGTACTTC

J: TRBJ1-2
size: once
D: .
V: TRBV7-9
CDR3: CASSLVPGTYTF
DNA: TGTGCCAGCAGCTTAGTGCCCGGGACCTACACCTTC

J: TRBJ2-3
size: many
D: .
V: TRBV2
CDR3: CASSEVSVPGADTQYF
DNA: TGTGCCAGCAGTGAAGTTAGCGTCCCTGGGGCAGATACGCAGTATTTT

J: TRBJ2-1
size: .
D: .
V: TRBV19
CDR3: CASSIRPVENNEQFF
DNA: TGTGCCAGTAGTATACGACCCGTGGAGAACAATGAGCAGTTCTTC

J: TRBJ2-5
size: many
D: TRBD1
V: TRBV5-1
CDR3: CASSSRDREALETQYF
DNA: TGCGCCAGCAGCAGTAGGGACAGGGAGGCGTTGGAGACCCAGTACTTC

J: TRBJ2-7
size: many
D: .
V: TRBV20-1
CDR3: CSARDPESSYEQYF
DNA: TGCAGTGCTAGAGATCCAGAGAGCTCCTACGAGCAGTACTTC

J: TRBJ1-6
size: .
D: TRBD1
V: TRBV20-1
CDR3: CSARSSSPGQGFHSPLHF
DNA: TGCAGTGCTAGATCTTCAAGTCCGGGACAGGGGTTTCATTCACCCCTCCACTTT

J: TRBJ2-1
size: .
D: TRBD1
V: TRBV9
CDR3: CASSPGQNYNEQFF
DNA: TGTGCCAGCAGCCCGGGACAGAACTACAATGAGCAGTTCTTC

J: TRBJ2-5
size: few
D: TRBD2
V: TRBV7-3
CDR3: CASSPMAGGPETQYF
DNA: TGTGCCAGCAGCCCGATGGCGGGAGGGCCCGAGACCCAGTACTTC

J: TRBJ1-2
size: many
D: .
V: TRBV3-1
CDR3: CASSQEASYGYTF
DNA: TGTGCCAGCAGCCAAGAGGCTTCTTATGGCTACACCTTC

J: TRBJ2-3
size: many
D: TRBD2
V: TRBV20-1
CDR3: CSATRTSGRRDTQYF
DNA: TGCAGTGCTACCAGGACTAGCGGGCGGAGAGATACGCAGTATTTT

J: TRBJ1-4
size: few
D: .
V: TRBV29-1
CDR3: CSVDGGGSEKLFF
DNA: TGCAGCGTTGACGGTGGGGGCTCTGAAAAACTGTTTTTT

J: TRBJ1-1
size: many
D: TRBD1
V: TRBV12-3/TRBV12-4
CDR3: CASSWDRTEAFF
DNA: TGTGCCAGCAGTTGGGACAGGACTGAAGCTTTCTTT

J: TRBJ2-3
size: many
D: .
V: TRBV10-3
CDR3: CAISVEPFTDTQYF
DNA: TGTGCCATCAGTGTGGAACCTTTCACAGATACGCAGTATTTT

J: TRBJ2-1
size: .
D: TRBD1
V: TRBV20-1
CDR3: CSATPGTGGPYNEQFF
DNA: TGCAGTGCTACCCCCGGGACAGGGGGCCCCTACAATGAGCAGTTCTTC

J: TRBJ2-1
size: few
D: TRBD2
V: TRBV12-3/TRBV12-4
CDR3: CASSSREGPGEQFF
DNA: TGTGCCAGCAGTTCGCGGGAGGGCCCAGGTGAGCAGTTCTTC

J: TRBJ1-1
size: many
D: .
V: TRBV7-8
CDR3: CASSVVRVNTEAFF
DNA: TGTGCCAGCAGCGTAGTCCGGGTGAACACTGAAGCTTTCTTT

J: TRBJ1-2
size: many
D: TRBD1
V: TRBV11-2
CDR3: CASSPTGEGYTF
DNA: TGTGCCAGCAGCCCGACAGGGGAAGGCTACACCTTC

J: TRBJ2-1
size: few
D: .
V: TRBV5-1
CDR3: CASSLEDLYNEQFF
DNA: TGCGCCAGCAGCTTGGAGGACCTATACAATGAGCAGTTCTTC

J: TRBJ2-1
size: .
D: .
V: TRBV7-9
CDR3: CASSLVISNEQFF
DNA: TGTGCCAGCAGCTTAGTTATTAGCAATGAGCAGTTCTTC

J: TRBJ2-7
size: .
D: TRBD1
V: TRBV27
CDR3: CASSHYRGNDEQYF
DNA: TGTGCCAGCAGTCACTACAGGGGAAACGACGAGCAGTACTTC

J: TRBJ2-5
size: many
D: .
V: TRBV20-1
CDR3: CGGLKQETQYF
DNA: TGCGGAGGACTAAAACAAGAGACCCAGTACTTC

J: TRBJ1-1
size: many
D: .
V: TRBV11-2
CDR3: CASANRGDTEAFF
DNA: TGTGCCAGCGCTAATAGGGGGGACACTGAAGCTTTCTTT

J: TRBJ2-1
size: many
D: TRBD1
V: TRBV7-3
CDR3: CASSPNLGQGYNEQFF
DNA: TGTGCCAGCAGCCCTAACCTAGGACAGGGCTACAATGAGCAGTTCTTC

J: TRBJ1-5
size: .
D: .
V: TRBV30
CDR3: CAWSYGKGISNQPQHF
DNA: TGTGCCTGGAGTTACGGAAAAGGTATAAGCAATCAGCCCCAGCATTTT

J: TRBJ2-3
size: .
D: TRBD2
V: TRBV11-2
CDR3: CARSLRLAGVLDTQYF
DNA: TGTGCCCGCAGCTTACGACTAGCGGGAGTTCTGGATACGCAGTATTTT

J: TRBJ2-1
size: once
D: TRBD1
V: TRBV12-5
CDR3: CASAPGTVNEQFF
DNA: TGTGCTAGTGCGCCGGGGACAGTCAATGAGCAGTTCTTC

J: TRBJ2-3
size: few
D: TRBD2
V: TRBV20-1
CDR3: CSARKAFNGRMETDTQYF
DNA: TGCAGTGCTAGGAAGGCCTTTAACGGGAGGATGGAGACAGATACGCAGTATTTT

J: TRBJ2-2
size: once
D: .
V: TRBV3-1
CDR3: CASSQDRGMSTGELFF
DNA: TGTGCCAGCAGCCAAGATCGCGGGATGAGCACCGGGGAGCTGTTTTTT

J: TRBJ1-2
size: .
D: .
V: TRBV24-1
CDR3: CATSDKGVSYGYTF
DNA: TGTGCCACCAGTGACAAGGGGGTCAGCTATGGCTACACCTTC